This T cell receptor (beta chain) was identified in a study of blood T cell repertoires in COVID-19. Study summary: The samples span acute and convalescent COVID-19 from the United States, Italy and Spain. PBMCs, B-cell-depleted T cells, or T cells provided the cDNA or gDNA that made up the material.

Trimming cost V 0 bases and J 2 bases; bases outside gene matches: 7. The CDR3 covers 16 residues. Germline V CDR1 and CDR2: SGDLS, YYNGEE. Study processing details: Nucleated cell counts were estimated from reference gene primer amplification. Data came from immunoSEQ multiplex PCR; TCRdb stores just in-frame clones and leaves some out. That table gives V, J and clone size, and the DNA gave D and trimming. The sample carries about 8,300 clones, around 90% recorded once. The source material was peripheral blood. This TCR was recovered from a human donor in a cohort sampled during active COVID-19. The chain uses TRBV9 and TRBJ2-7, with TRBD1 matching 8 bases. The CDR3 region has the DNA TGTGCCAGCAGCGTAGTGCACAGGACAGGGCCCTACGAGCAGTACTTC. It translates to CASSVVHRTGPYEQYF.